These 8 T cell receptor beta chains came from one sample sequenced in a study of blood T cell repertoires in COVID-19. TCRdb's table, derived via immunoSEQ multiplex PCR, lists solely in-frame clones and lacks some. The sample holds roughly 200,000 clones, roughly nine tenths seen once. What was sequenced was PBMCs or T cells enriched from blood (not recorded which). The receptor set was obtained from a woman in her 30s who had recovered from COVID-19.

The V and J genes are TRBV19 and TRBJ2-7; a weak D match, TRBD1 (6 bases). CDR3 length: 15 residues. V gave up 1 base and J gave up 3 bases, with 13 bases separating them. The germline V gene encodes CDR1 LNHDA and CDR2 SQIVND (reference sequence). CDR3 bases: TGTGCCAGTAGTATAGGGCGACAGGACTTCTACGAGCAGTACTTC. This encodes CASSIGRQDFYEQYF.

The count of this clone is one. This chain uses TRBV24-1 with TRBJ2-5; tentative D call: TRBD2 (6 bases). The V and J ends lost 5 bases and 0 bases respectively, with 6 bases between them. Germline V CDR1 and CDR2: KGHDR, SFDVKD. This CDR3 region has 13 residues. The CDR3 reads CATSGDYQETQYF. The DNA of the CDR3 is TGTGCCACCAGTGGGGACTACCAAGAGACCCAGTACTTC.

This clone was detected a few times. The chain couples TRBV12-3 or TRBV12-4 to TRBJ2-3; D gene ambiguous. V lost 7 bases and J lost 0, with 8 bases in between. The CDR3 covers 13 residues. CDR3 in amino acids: CASTQQSTDTQYF. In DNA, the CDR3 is TGTGCCAGCACTCAACAGAGCACAGATACGCAGTATTTT.

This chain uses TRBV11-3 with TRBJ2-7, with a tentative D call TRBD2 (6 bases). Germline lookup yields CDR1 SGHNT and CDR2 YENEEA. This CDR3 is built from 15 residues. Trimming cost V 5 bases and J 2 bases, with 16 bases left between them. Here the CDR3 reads CASSHRAGDPYEQYF. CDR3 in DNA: TGTGCCAGCAGCCACCGAGCGGGTGACCCCTACGAGCAGTACTTC.

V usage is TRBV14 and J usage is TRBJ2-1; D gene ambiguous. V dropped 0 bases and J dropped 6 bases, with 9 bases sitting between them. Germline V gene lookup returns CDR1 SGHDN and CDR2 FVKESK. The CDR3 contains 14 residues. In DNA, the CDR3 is TGTGCCAGCAGCCAAGATTGGCTTCTCAATGAGCAGTTCTTC. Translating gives CASSQDWLLNEQFF.

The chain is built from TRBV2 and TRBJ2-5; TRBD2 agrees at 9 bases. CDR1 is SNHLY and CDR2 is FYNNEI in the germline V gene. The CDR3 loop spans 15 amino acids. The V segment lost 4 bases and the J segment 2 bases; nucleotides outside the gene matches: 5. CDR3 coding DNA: TGTGCCAGCAGTGGGCGGGGGGGAGTACAAGAGACCCAGTACTTC. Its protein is CASSGRGGVQETQYF.

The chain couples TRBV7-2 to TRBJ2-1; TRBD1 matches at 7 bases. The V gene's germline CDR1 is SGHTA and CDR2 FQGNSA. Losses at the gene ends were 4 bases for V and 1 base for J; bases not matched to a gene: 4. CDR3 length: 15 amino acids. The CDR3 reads CASSSRQGSYNEQFF. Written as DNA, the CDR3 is TGTGCCAGCAGCTCCCGACAGGGTTCCTACAATGAGCAGTTCTTC.

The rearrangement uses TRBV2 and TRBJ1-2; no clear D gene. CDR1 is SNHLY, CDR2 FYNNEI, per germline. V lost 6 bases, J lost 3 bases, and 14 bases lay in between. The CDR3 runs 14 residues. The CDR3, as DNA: TGTGCCAGCAGGGAGGGCGAAGTTGACTATGGCTACACCTTC. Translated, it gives CASREGEVDYGYTF.